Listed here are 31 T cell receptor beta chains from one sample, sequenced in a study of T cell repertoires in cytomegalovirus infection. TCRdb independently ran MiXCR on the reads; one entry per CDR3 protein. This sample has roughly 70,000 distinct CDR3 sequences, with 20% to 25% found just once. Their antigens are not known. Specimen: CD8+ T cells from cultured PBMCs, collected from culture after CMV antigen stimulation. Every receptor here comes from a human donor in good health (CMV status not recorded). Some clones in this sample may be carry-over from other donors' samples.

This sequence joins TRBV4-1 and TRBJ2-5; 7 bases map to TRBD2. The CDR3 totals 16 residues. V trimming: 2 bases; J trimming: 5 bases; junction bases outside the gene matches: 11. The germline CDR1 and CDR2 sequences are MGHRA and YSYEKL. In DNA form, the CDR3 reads TGCGCCAGCAGCCAAAACCACTGGCCGGGGGGTGAGACCCAGTACTTC. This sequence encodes CASSQNHWPGGETQYF.

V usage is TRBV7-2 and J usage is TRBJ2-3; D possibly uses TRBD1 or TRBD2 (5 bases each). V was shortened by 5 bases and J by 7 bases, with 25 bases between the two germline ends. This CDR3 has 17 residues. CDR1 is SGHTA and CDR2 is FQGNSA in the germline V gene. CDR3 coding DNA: TGTGCCAGCAGCCCGGGGCCTGGGGCCACCCGGACCAATACGCAGTATTTT. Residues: CASSPGPGATRTNTQYF. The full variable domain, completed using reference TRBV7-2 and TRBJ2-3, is GAGVSQSPSNKVTEKGKDVELRCDPISGHTALYWYRQSLGQGLEFLIYFQGNSAPDKSGLPSDRFSAERTGGSVSTLTIQRTQQEDSAVYLCASSPGPGATRTNTQYFGPGTRLTVL.

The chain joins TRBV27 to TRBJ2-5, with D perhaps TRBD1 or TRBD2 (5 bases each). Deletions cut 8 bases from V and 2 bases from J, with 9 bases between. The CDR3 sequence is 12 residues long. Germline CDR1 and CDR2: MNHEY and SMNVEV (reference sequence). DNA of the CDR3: TGTGCCAGCGGGAGACAGCAAGAGACCCAGTACTTC. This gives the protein CASGRQQETQYF.

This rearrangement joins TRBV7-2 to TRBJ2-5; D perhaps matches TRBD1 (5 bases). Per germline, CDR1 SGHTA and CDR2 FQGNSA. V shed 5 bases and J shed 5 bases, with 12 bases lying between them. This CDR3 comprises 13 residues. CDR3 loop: CASSTTEVETQYF. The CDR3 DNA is TGTGCCAGCAGCACGACAGAAGTGGAGACCCAGTACTTC. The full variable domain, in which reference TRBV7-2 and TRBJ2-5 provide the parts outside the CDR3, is GAGVSQSPSNKVTEKGKDVELRCDPISGHTALYWYRQSLGQGLEFLIYFQGNSAPDKSGLPSDRFSAERTGGSVSTLTIQRTQQEDSAVYLCASSTTEVETQYFGPGTRLLVL.

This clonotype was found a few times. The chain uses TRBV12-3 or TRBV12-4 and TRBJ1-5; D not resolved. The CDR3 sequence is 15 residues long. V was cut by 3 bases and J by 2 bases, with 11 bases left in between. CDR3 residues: CASSFCRPCNQPQHF. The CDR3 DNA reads TGTGCCAGCAGTTTTTGCCGGCCTTGCAATCAGCCCCAGCATTTT.

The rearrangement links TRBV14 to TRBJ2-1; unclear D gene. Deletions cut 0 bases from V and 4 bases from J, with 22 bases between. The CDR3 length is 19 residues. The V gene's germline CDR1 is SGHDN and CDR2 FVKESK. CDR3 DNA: TGTGCCAGCAGCCAAGACAGTAACGTCGGAGCACTCAGATACAATGAGCAGTTCTTC. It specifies CASSQDSNVGALRYNEQFF.

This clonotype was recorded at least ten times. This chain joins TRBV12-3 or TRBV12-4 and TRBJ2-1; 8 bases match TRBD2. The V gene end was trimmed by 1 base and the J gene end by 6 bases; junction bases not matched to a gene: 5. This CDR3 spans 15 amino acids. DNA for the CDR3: TGTGCCAGCAGTTTAGGCGGGGGGCCATCCAATGAGCAGTTCTTC. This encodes CASSLGGGPSNEQFF.

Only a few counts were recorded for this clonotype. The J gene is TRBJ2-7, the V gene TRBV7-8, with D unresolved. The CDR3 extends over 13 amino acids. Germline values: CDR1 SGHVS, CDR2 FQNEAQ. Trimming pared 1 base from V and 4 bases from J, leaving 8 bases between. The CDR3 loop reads CASSLGGLYEQYF. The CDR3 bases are TGTGCCAGCAGCTTAGGAGGCCTTTACGAGCAGTACTTC.

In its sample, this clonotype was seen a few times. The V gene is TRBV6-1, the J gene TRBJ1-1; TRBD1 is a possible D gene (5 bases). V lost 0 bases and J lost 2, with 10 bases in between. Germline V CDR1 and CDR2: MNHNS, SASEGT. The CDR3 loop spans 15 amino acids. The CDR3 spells CASSEAGTGNTEAFF. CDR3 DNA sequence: TGTGCCAGCAGTGAAGCGGGGACGGGCAACACTGAAGCTTTCTTT.

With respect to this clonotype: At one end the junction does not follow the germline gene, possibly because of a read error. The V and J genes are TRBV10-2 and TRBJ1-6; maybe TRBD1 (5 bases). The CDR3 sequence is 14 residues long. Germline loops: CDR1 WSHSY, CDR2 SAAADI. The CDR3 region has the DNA TGCGCCAGCAATGAGGGGTATAGTAATTCACCCCTCCACTTT. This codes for CASNEGYSNSPLHF.

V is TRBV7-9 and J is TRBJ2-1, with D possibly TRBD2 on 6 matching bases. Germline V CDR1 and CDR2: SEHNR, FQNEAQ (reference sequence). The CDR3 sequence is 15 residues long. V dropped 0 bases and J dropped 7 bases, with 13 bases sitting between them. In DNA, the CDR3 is TGTGCCAGCAGCTTAGCGGGGGGTGCCGGGAATGAGCAGTTCTTC. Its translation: CASSLAGGAGNEQFF.

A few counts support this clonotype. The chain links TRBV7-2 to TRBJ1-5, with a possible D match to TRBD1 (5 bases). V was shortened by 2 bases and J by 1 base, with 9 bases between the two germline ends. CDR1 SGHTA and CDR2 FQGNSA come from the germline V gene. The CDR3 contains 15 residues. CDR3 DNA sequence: TGTGCCAGCAGCTTATGGGGCCAGAGCAATCAGCCCCAGCATTTT. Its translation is CASSLWGQSNQPQHF.

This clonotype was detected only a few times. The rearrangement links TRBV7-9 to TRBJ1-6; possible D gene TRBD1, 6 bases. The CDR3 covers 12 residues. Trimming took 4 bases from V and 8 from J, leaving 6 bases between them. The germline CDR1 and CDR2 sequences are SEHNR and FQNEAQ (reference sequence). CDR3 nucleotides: TGTGCCAGCAGCTCAGGGGATTCACCCCTCCACTTT. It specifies CASSSGDSPLHF.

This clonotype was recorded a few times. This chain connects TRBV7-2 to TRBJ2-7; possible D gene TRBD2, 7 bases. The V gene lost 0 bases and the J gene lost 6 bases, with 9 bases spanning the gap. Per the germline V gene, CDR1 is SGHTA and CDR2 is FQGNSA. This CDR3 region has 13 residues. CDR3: CASSLAGGLEQYF. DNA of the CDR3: TGTGCCAGCAGCTTAGCGGGGGGGCTCGAGCAGTACTTC.

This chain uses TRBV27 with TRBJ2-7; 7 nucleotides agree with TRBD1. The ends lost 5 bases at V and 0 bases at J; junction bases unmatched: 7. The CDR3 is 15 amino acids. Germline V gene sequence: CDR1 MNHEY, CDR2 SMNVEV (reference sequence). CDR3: CASSPGQFSSYEQYF. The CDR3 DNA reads TGTGCCAGCAGTCCGGGACAGTTCAGCTCCTACGAGCAGTACTTC.

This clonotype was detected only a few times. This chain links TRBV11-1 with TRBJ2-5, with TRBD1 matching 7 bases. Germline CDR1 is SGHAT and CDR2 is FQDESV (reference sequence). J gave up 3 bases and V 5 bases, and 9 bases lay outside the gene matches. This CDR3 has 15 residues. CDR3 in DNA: TGTGCCAGCAGCGCGCCCGGGACAGAAGAAGAGACCCAGTACTTC. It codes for CASSAPGTEEETQYF.

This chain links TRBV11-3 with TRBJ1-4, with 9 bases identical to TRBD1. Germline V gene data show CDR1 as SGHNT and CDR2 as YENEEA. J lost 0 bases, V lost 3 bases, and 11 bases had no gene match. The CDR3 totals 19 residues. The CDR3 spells CASSLWKGTGYATNEKLFF. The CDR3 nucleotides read TGTGCCAGCAGCTTGTGGAAGGGGACAGGGTATGCAACTAATGAAAAACTGTTTTTT.

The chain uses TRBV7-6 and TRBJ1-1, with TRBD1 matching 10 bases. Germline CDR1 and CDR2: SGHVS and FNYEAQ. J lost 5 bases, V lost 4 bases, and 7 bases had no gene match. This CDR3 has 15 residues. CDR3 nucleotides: TGTGCCAGCAGCTCCCGGACAGGGGGAAGGACTGAAGCTTTCTTT. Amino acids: CASSSRTGGRTEAFF.

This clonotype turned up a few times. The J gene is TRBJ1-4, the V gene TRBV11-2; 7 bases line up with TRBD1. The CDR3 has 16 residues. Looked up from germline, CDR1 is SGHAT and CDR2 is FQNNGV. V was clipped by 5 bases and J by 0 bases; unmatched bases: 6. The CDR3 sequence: CASSSRDSATNEKLFF. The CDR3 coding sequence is TGTGCCAGCAGCAGTCGGGACAGCGCAACTAATGAAAAACTGTTTTTT. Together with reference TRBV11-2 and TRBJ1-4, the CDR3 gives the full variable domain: EAGVAQSPRYKIIEKRQSVAFWCNPISGHATLYWYQQILGQGPKLLIQFQNNGVVDDSQLPKDRFSAERLKGVDSTLKIQPAKLEDSAVYLCASSSRDSATNEKLFFGSGTQLSVL.

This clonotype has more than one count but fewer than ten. CDR3 DNA: TGTGCCAGCAGTTTAGGGGGGCTTCCCTACGAGCAGTACTTC. Its translation is CASSLGGLPYEQYF. The V and J genes are TRBV12-3 or TRBV12-4 and TRBJ2-7, with TRBD1 as a possible D gene (6 bases). The CDR3 is 14 amino acids. Trimming took off 1 base at V and 2 bases at J, with 9 bases between the two ends.

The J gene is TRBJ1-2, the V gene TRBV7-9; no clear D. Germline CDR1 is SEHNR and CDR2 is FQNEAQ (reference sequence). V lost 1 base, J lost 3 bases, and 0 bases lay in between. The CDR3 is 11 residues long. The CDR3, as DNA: TGTGCCAGCAGCTTAGACTATGGCTACACCTTC. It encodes CASSLDYGYTF.

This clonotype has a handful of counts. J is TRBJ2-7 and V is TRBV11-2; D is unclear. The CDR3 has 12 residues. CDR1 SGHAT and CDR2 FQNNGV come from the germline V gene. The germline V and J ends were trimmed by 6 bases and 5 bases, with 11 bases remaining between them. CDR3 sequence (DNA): TGTGCCAGCAGTTACGACCTGGACGAGCAGTACTTC. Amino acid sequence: CASSYDLDEQYF.

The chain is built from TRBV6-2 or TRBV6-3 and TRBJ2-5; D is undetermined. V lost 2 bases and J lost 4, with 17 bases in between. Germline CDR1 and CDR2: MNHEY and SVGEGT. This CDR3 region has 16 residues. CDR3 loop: CASSYPSVGSIETQYF. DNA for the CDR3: TGTGCCAGCAGTTACCCTTCGGTAGGGTCGATAGAGACCCAGTACTTC.

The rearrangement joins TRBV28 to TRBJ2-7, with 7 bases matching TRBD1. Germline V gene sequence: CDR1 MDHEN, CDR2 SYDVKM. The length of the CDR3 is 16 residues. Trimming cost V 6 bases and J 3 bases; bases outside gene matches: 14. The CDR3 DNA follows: TGTGCCAGCAGCCATAAGTTGGGACAGCAAAGCTACGAGCAGTACTTC. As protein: CASSHKLGQQSYEQYF. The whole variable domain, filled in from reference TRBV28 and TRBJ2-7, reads DVKVTQSSRYLVKRTGEKVFLECVQDMDHENMFWYRQDPGLGLRLIYFSYDVKMKEKGDIPEGYSVSREKKERFSLILESASTNQTSMYLCASSHKLGQQSYEQYFGPGTRLTVT.

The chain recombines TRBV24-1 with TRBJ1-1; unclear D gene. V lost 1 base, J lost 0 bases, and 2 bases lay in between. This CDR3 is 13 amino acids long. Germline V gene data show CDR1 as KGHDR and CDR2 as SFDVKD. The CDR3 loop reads CATSDFLNTEAFF. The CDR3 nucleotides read TGTGCCACCAGTGATTTTTTGAACACTGAAGCTTTCTTT.

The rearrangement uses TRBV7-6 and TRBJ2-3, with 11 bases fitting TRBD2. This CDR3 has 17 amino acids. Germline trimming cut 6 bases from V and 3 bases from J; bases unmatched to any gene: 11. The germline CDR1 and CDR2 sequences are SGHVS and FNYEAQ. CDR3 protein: CASSFLLAGGGTDTQYF. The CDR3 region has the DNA TGTGCCAGCAGTTTTCTGCTAGCGGGGGGCGGAACAGATACGCAGTATTTT. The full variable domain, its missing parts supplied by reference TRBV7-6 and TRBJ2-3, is GAGVSQSPRYKVTKRGQDVALRCDPISGHVSLYWYRQALGQGPEFLTYFNYEAQQDKSGLPNDRFSAERPEGSISTLTIQRTEQRDSAMYRCASSFLLAGGGTDTQYFGPGTRLTVL.

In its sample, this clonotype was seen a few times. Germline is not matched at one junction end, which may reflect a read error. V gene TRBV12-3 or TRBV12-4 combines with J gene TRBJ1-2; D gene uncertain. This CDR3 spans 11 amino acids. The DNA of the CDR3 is TGTGCCAGCAGTTTTGGAGATGGTTACACCTTC. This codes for CASSFGDGYTF.

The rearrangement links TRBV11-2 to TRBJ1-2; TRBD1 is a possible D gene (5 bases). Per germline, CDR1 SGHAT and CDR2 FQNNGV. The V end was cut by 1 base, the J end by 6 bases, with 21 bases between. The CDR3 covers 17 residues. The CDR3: CASSLAGTGEPLDGYTF. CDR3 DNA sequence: TGTGCCAGCAGCTTAGCGGGGACCGGGGAGCCGTTGGATGGCTACACCTTC.

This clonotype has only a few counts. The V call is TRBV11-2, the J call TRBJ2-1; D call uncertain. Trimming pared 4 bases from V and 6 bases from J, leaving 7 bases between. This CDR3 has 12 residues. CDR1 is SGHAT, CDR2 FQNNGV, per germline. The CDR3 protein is CASSYHANEQFF. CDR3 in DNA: TGTGCCAGCAGCTATCACGCCAATGAGCAGTTCTTC.

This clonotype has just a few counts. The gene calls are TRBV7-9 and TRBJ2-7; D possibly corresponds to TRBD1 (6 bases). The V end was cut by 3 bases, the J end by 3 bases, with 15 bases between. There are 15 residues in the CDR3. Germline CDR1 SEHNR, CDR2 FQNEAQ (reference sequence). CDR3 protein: CASSFTDSLGYEQYF. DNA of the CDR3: TGTGCCAGCAGCTTTACGGACAGCCTGGGCTACGAGCAGTACTTC.

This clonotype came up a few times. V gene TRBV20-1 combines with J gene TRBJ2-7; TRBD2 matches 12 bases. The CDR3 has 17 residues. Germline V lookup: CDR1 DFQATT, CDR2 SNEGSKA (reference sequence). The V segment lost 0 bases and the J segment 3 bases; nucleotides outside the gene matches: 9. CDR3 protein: CSARDLAGGAIVYEQYF. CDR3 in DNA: TGCAGTGCTAGAGATCTAGCGGGGGGGGCAATAGTCTACGAGCAGTACTTC.